One and the same sample provided the 14 T cell receptor beta chains below, sequenced in a study of blood T cells in healthy people across ages. Using a J-beta primer mix together with a sample-barcoded 5' primer, a second PCR was run for roughly 7 to 12 cycles. TCRdb processed the 5' RACE reads anew with MiXCR; each CDR3 protein has one entry. The sample shows some 900,000 distinct CDR3 sequences, about 48% of them seen only once. The sample was blood. The receptors stem from a man aged 25-45 years in good health.

V usage is TRBV20-1 and J usage is TRBJ1-6, with D unresolved. Between the trimmed V and J ends, which lost 5 bases and 7 bases, there was a span of 18 bases. The CDR3 sequence is 15 residues long. Germline CDR1 is DFQATT and CDR2 is SNEGSKA (reference sequence). CDR3 in DNA: TGCAGTGCTCCTACTGACGGTAACCTCAATTCACCCCTCCACTTT. Translated: CSAPTDGNLNSPLHF.

This clonotype was found many times. V is TRBV12-3 or TRBV12-4 and J is TRBJ2-7; D possibly corresponds to TRBD2 (6 bases). V gave up 5 bases and J gave up 3 bases, with 14 bases separating them. CDR3 length equals 14 residues. DNA of the CDR3: TGTGCCAGCAGTCTCGCAGGAGGGTACTACGAGCAGTACTTC. Its translation is CASSLAGGYYEQYF.

This clonotype was observed a few times. This rearrangement joins TRBV20-1 to TRBJ2-1; 13 bases line up with TRBD2. Germline CDR1 and CDR2: DFQATT and SNEGSKA (reference sequence). The CDR3 consists of 15 residues. Unmatched junction bases numbered 7, after V lost 6 bases and J lost 5 bases. The CDR3 DNA reads as TGCAGTGCATTCCTCGGGACTAGCGGGGACAATGAGCAGTTCTTC. It is translated as CSAFLGTSGDNEQFF.

This clonotype showed up just once. The chain couples TRBV14 to TRBJ2-1; 7 nucleotides line up with TRBD2. The length of the CDR3 is 17 residues. The J segment lost 0 bases and the V segment lost 5 bases, leaving 10 bases of the junction unmatched. Germline CDR1 SGHDN, CDR2 FVKESK. The CDR3 DNA is TGTGCCAGCAGCGGGGGGAAAGCGGGGACCTCCTACAATGAGCAGTTCTTC. Its translation: CASSGGKAGTSYNEQFF.

The genes are TRBV6-5 and TRBJ2-3, with TRBD2 matching over 10 bases. Looked up from germline, CDR1 is MNHEY and CDR2 is SVGAGI. Unmatched junction bases numbered 7, after V lost 4 bases and J lost 6 bases. The CDR3 covers 15 residues. The DNA of the CDR3 is TGTGCCAGCAGTTTCAGCGGGGGGGCTCGGGATACGCAGTATTTT. Amino acid sequence: CASSFSGGARDTQYF.

The chain employs TRBV12-3 or TRBV12-4 and TRBJ2-3; D unclear. The CDR3 has 15 amino acids. Trimming removed 6 bases from V and 1 base from J, with 14 bases in between. In DNA, the CDR3 is TGTGCCAGCAGCCCCTCAAGCGTGGGCACAGATACGCAGTATTTT. Its translation is CASSPSSVGTDTQYF.

Here the CDR3 DNA reads TGTGCCAGCAGCTTAGCGACGGGTAAAAATGAGCAGTTCTTC. It specifies CASSLATGKNEQFF. The gene calls are TRBV7-2 and TRBJ2-1; D gene uncertain. In germline, CDR1 is SGHTA, CDR2 FQGNSA. There are 14 residues in the CDR3. The V end lost 0 bases, the J end lost 7 bases, and 10 bases lay between the germline ends.

The V and J genes are TRBV29-1 and TRBJ2-3; 10 nucleotides line up with TRBD1. Germline V gene data show CDR1 as SQVTM and CDR2 as ANQGSEA. V was pared by 5 bases and J by 3 bases, with 2 bases of the junction left unmatched. This CDR3 comprises 13 residues. As DNA, the CDR3 is TGCAGCGTTCGACAGGGGGCTACAGATACGCAGTATTTT. Encoded protein: CSVRQGATDTQYF.

This rearrangement joins TRBV18 to TRBJ2-7, with D unclear. The germline CDR1 and CDR2 sequences are KGHSH and LQKENI. V lost 0 bases to trimming and J lost 2 bases, with 11 bases between them. The CDR3 spans 15 residues. The CDR3 is CASSPPSAITYEQYF. In DNA, the CDR3 is TGTGCCAGCTCACCACCTTCAGCGATCACCTACGAGCAGTACTTC.

The chain couples TRBV24-1 to TRBJ1-2; D is uncertain. V shed 1 base and J shed 6 bases, with 2 bases lying between them. This CDR3 is built from 11 residues. Germline V lookup: CDR1 KGHDR, CDR2 SFDVKD. CDR3 loop: CATSDLDGYTF. The CDR3 nucleotides are TGTGCCACCAGTGATTTAGATGGCTACACCTTC.

This chain links TRBV7-2 with TRBJ1-2; D unclear. V was cut by 3 bases and J by 8 bases, with 13 bases left in between. Germline CDR1 reads SGHTA; CDR2 reads FQGNSA. The CDR3 is made up of 13 amino acids. The CDR3 is CASSLERVRGYTF. Written as DNA, the CDR3 is TGTGCCAGCAGCTTGGAACGGGTCAGAGGCTACACCTTC.

This clonotype is a singleton in its sample. The CDR3 bases are TGTGCCAGCAGGGCGAGGCGGATAGGGAATTCACCCCTCCACTTT. Protein product: CASRARRIGNSPLHF. The V gene is TRBV6-5, the J gene TRBJ1-6; D remains ambiguous. The CDR3 totals 15 residues. V gave up 6 bases and J gave up 7 bases, with 16 bases separating them. Germline CDR1 reads MNHEY; CDR2 reads SVGAGI.

The chain links TRBV29-1 to TRBJ1-1, with 8 nucleotides matching TRBD1. The V and J ends lost 5 bases and 4 bases, in that order; junction bases with no gene match: 9. Germline lookup yields CDR1 SQVTM and CDR2 ANQGSEA. This CDR3 has 14 amino acids. The CDR3 region has the DNA TGCAGCGTTACCCAGGACAGGGTAATCACTGAAGCTTTCTTT. It codes for CSVTQDRVITEAFF.

V and J are TRBV5-1 and TRBJ2-7; 8 nucleotides align to TRBD2. The CDR3 spans 14 residues. Trimming cost V 3 bases and J 4 bases; bases outside gene matches: 6. Germline CDR1 and CDR2: SGHRS and YFSETQ. CDR3 protein: CASSSGGALYEQYF. The CDR3 coding sequence is TGCGCCAGCAGCTCCGGGGGGGCCTTGTACGAGCAGTACTTC. Supplemented by reference TRBV5-1 and TRBJ2-7, the full variable domain reads KAGVTQTPRYLIKTRGQQVTLSCSPISGHRSVSWYQQTPGQGLQFLFEYFSETQRNKGNFPGRFSGRQFSNSRSEMNVSTLELGDSALYLCASSSGGALYEQYFGPGTRLTVT.